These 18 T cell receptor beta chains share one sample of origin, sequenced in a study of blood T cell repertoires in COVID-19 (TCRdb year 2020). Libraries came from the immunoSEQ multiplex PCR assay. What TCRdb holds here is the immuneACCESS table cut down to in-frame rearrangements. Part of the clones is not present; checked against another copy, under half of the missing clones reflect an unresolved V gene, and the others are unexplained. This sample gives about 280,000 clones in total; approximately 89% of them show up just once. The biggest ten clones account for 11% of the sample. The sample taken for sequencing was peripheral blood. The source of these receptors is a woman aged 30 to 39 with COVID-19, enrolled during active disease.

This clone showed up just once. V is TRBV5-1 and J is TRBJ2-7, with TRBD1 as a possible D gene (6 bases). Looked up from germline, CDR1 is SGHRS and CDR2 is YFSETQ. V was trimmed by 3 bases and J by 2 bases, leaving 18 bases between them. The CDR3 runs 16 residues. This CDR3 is CASSSEPQGTAYEQYF. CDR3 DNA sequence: TGCGCCAGCAGCTCGGAACCCCAGGGGACGGCCTACGAGCAGTACTTC.

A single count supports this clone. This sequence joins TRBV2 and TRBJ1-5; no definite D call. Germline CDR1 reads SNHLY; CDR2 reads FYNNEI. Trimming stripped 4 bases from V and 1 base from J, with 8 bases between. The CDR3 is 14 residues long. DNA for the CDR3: TGTGCCAGCAGTGTTCGTCGGAGCAATCAGCCCCAGCATTTT. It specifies CASSVRRSNQPQHF. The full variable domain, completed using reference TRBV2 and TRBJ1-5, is EPEVTQTPSHQVTQMGQEVILRCVPISNHLYFYWYRQILGQKVEFLVSFYNNEISEKSEIFDDQFSVERPDGSNFTLKIRSTKLEDSAMYFCASSVRRSNQPQHFGDGTRLSIL.

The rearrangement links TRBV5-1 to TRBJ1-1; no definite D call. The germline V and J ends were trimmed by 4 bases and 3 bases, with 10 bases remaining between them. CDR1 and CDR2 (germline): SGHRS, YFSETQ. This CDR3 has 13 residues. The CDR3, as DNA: TGCGCCAGCAGCCGGCCGGAGGACACTGAAGCTTTCTTT. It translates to CASSRPEDTEAFF.

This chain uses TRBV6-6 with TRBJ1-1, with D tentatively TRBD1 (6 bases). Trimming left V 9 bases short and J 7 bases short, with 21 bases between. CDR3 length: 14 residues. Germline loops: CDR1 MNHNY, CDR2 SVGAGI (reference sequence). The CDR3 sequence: CASITGLEQGEAFF. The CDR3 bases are TGTGCCAGTATTACAGGGTTGGAGCAAGGTGAAGCTTTCTTT.

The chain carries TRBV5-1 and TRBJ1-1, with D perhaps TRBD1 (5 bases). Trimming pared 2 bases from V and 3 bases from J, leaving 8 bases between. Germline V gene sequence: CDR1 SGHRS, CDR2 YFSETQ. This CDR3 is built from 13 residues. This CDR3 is CASSLRGDTEAFF. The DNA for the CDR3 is TGCGCCAGCAGCTTAAGGGGCGACACTGAAGCTTTCTTT.

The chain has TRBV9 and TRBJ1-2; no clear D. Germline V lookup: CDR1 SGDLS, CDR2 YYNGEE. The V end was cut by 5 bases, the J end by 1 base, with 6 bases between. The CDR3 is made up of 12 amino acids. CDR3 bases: TGTGCCAGCAGGGACTTTAACTATGGCTACACCTTC. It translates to CASRDFNYGYTF.

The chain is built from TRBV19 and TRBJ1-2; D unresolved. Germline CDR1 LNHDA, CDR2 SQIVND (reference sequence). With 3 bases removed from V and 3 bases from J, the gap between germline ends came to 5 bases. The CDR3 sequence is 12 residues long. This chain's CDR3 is CASSISDYGYTF. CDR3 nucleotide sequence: TGTGCCAGTAGTATCTCAGACTATGGCTACACCTTC. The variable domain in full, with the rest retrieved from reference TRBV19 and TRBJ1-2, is DGGITQSPKYLFRKEGQNVTLSCEQNLNHDAMYWYRQDPGQGLRLIYYSQIVNDFQKGDIAEGYSVSREKKESFPLTVTSAQKNPTAFYLCASSISDYGYTFGSGTRLTVV.

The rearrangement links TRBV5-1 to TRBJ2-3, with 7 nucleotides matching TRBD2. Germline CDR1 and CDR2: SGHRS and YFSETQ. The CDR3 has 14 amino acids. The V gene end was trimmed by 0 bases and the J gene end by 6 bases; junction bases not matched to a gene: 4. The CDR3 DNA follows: TGCGCCAGCAGCTTGGGACTAGCCCGGGATACGCAGTATTTT. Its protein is CASSLGLARDTQYF.

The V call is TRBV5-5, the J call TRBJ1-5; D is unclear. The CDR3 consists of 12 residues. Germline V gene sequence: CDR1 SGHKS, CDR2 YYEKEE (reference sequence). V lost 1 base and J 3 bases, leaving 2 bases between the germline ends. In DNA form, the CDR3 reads TGTGCCAGCAGCTTGTACAATCAGCCCCAGCATTTT. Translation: CASSLYNQPQHF.

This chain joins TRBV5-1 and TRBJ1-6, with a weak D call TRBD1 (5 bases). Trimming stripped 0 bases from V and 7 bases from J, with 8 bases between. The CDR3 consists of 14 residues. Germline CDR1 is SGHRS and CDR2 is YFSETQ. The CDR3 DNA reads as TGCGCCAGCAGCTTGGGACAGCCCAATTCACCCCTCCACTTT. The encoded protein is CASSLGQPNSPLHF.

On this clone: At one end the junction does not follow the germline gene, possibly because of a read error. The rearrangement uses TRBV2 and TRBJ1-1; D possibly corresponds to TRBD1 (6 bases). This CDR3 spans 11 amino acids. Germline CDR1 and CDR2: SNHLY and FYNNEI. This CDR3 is CASTQDSVIVF. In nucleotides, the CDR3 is TGTGCCAGCACCCAGGACAGTGTCATCGTCTTT.

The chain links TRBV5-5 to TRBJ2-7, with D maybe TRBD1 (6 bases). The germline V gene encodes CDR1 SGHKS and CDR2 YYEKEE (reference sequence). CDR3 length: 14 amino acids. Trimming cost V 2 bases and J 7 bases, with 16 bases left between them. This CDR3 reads CASSFAATQGEQYF. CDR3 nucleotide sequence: TGTGCCAGCAGCTTCGCGGCTACCCAGGGGGAGCAGTACTTC.

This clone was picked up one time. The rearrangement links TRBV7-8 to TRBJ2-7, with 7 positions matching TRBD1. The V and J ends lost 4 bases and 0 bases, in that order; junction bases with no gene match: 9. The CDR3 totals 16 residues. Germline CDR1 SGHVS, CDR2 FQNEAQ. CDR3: CASSSPPGQSSYEQYF. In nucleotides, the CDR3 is TGTGCCAGCAGCTCCCCCCCGGGACAGAGCTCCTACGAGCAGTACTTC.

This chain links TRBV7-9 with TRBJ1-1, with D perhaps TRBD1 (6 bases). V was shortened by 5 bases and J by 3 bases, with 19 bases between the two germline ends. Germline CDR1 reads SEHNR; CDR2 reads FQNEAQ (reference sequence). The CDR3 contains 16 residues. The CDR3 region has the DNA TGTGCCAGCAGCCCAATAGGGGGAAATGCGGACACTGAAGCTTTCTTT. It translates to CASSPIGGNADTEAFF.

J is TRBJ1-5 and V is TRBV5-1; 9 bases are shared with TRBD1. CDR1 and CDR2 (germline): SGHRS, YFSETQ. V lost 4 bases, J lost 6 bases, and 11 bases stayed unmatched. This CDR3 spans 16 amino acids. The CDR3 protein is CASSPGTGRAGQPQHF. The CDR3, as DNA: TGCGCCAGCAGCCCCGGGACAGGGAGGGCGGGTCAGCCCCAGCATTTT.

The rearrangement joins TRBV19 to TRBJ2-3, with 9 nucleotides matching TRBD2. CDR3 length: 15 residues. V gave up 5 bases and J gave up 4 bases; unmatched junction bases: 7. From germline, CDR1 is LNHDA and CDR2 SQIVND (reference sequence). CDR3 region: CASSWRGGRADTQYF. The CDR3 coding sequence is TGTGCCAGTAGTTGGCGGGGGGGACGGGCAGATACGCAGTATTTT. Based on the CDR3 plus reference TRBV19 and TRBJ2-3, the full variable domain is DGGITQSPKYLFRKEGQNVTLSCEQNLNHDAMYWYRQDPGQGLRLIYYSQIVNDFQKGDIAEGYSVSREKKESFPLTVTSAQKNPTAFYLCASSWRGGRADTQYFGPGTRLTVL.

The CDR3 region is CASRLTGTHYSYEQYF. The CDR3 DNA follows: TGTGCCAGCAGACTCACCGGGACACACTACTCCTACGAGCAGTACTTC. This chain uses TRBV27 with TRBJ2-7; maybe TRBD1 (6 bases). With 6 bases removed from V and 0 bases from J, the gap between germline ends came to 18 bases. The germline CDR1 and CDR2 sequences are MNHEY and SMNVEV (reference sequence). The CDR3 length is 16 residues.

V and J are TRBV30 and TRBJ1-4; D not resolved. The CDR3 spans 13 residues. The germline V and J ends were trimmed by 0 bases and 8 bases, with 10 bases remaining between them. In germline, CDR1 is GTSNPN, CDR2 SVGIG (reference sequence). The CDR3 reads CAWSVWGGEKLFF. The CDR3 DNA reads TGTGCCTGGAGTGTTTGGGGAGGCGAAAAACTGTTTTTT.